A single sample gave rise to the 19 T cell receptor beta chains below, sequenced in a study of blood T cell repertoires in COVID-19. Using immunoSEQ multiplex PCR, the repertoire was profiled, and TCRdb retains in-frame clones only, with some absent. The data contain about 210,000 clones, around nine tenths of them singletons. Source material: peripheral blood. These receptors were obtained from a man younger than 30 with active or convalescent COVID-19.

The chain combines TRBV11-2 with TRBJ2-7; D is unresolved. With 5 bases removed from V and 3 bases from J, the gap between germline ends came to 5 bases. Germline V lookup: CDR1 SGHAT, CDR2 FQNNGV. The CDR3 spans 11 residues. CDR3 DNA sequence: TGTGCCAGCAGCCCCCGCTACGAGCAGTACTTC. It encodes CASSPRYEQYF.

V usage is TRBV14 and J usage is TRBJ2-3; D not resolved. Looked up from germline, CDR1 is SGHDN and CDR2 is FVKESK. V lost 4 bases and J lost 6, with 14 bases in between. This CDR3 is built from 14 residues. The CDR3: CASSRLGSLDTQYF. The CDR3 nucleotides are TGTGCCAGCAGCCGCCTTGGTAGTCTGGATACGCAGTATTTT.

The rearrangement joins TRBV12-5 to TRBJ2-6, with a weak D call TRBD2 (5 bases). Germline V gene sequence: CDR1 LGHNT, CDR2 FRNRAP. CDR3 length: 19 amino acids. Trimming pared 3 bases from V and 2 bases from J, leaving 20 bases between. Here the CDR3 DNA reads TGTGCTAGTGGTTTTTCTTCTTGGCCGGGGAGTCCTGGGGCCAACGTCCTGACTTTC. Its translation is CASGFSSWPGSPGANVLTF.

V gene TRBV18 combines with J gene TRBJ1-1; D unclear. The V gene's germline CDR1 is KGHSH and CDR2 LQKENI. Trimming shortened V by 6 bases and J by 3 bases, and 14 bases separated the two germline ends. This CDR3 contains 14 residues. CDR3 region: CASSITGIDTEAFF. The DNA of the CDR3 is TGTGCCAGCTCTATTACGGGAATCGACACTGAAGCTTTCTTT. The full variable domain, with the rest looked up from reference TRBV18 and TRBJ1-1, is NAGVMQNPRHLVRRRGQEARLRCSPMKGHSHVYWYRQLPEEGLKFMVYLQKENIIDESGMPKERFSAEFPKEGPSILRIQQVVRGDSAAYFCASSITGIDTEAFFGQGTRLTVV.

The count of this clone is one. The CDR3 DNA sequence: TGTGCCAGCAGTTATAGGACAGGGGGCTATGGCTACACCTTC. Its protein product is CASSYRTGGYGYTF. This chain uses TRBV6-5 with TRBJ1-2; 10 nucleotides line up with TRBD1. Germline CDR1 and CDR2: MNHEY and SVGAGI. V lost 3 bases to trimming and J lost 4 bases; unmatched junction nucleotides: 2. CDR3 length: 14 amino acids.

The chain carries TRBV7-3 and TRBJ1-1; D remains ambiguous. This CDR3 spans 13 amino acids. Trimming stripped 0 bases from V and 11 bases from J, with 13 bases between. CDR1 is SGHTA, CDR2 FQGTGA, per germline. The CDR3: CASSLTRGAEAFF. CDR3 coding DNA: TGTGCCAGCAGCTTAACTCGGGGTGCGGAGGCTTTCTTT.

The J gene is TRBJ1-2, the V gene TRBV19; the match to TRBD1 covers 12 bases. The V gene's germline CDR1 is LNHDA and CDR2 SQIVND (reference sequence). The CDR3 contains 16 residues. V was clipped by 4 bases and J by 8 bases; unmatched bases: 11. The CDR3 nucleotides read TGTGCCAGTAGTACCGAACCGGGACAGGGGGCCAAAGGCTACACCTTC. Amino acids: CASSTEPGQGAKGYTF. The whole variable domain, remainder taken from reference TRBV19 and TRBJ1-2, is DGGITQSPKYLFRKEGQNVTLSCEQNLNHDAMYWYRQDPGQGLRLIYYSQIVNDFQKGDIAEGYSVSREKKESFPLTVTSAQKNPTAFYLCASSTEPGQGAKGYTFGSGTRLTVV.

The chain joins TRBV7-8 to TRBJ2-7; D might be TRBD2 (5 bases). The length of the CDR3 is 15 residues. Germline V gives CDR1 SGHVS, CDR2 FQNEAQ. Trimming took off 5 bases at V and 7 bases at J, with 21 bases between the two ends. Here the CDR3 reads CASSPPGSSISEQYF. The CDR3 bases are TGTGCCAGCAGCCCGCCGGGGTCCTCCATCAGTGAGCAGTACTTC.

This clone was detected once. The V gene is TRBV6-2 or TRBV6-3, the J gene TRBJ2-1; the match to TRBD2 covers 7 bases. V lost 4 bases, J lost 5 bases, and 5 bases stayed unmatched. The CDR3 is 14 amino acids. CDR1 is MNHEY, CDR2 SVGEGT, per germline. CDR3 sequence (DNA): TGTGCCAGCAGTTGGCGGGGGACGGACAATGAGCAGTTCTTC. Its protein is CASSWRGTDNEQFF.

The J gene is TRBJ2-5, the V gene TRBV3-1 (or the pseudogene TRBV3-2), with 11 bases matching TRBD2. In germline, CDR1 is LGHDT, CDR2 YNNKEL (reference sequence). V shed 3 bases, J shed 5 bases, and the junction held 8 bases outside the gene matches. The CDR3 sequence is 16 residues long. CDR3 sequence: CASSQRLAGIPETQYF. The CDR3 bases are TGTGCCAGCAGCCAGCGACTAGCGGGGATCCCCGAGACCCAGTACTTC.

The chain couples TRBV5-1 to TRBJ1-2, with D possibly being TRBD1 (6 bases). The germline V gene encodes CDR1 SGHRS and CDR2 YFSETQ. V was shortened by 0 bases and J by 12 bases, with 21 bases between the two germline ends. The CDR3 totals 15 residues. CDR3 sequence: CASSLEPGVVVGDTF. Written as DNA, the CDR3 is TGCGCCAGCAGCTTGGAACCAGGGGTAGTAGTGGGGGACACCTTC.

J is TRBJ1-4 and V is TRBV12-5, with D unresolved. V was shortened by 10 bases and J by 5 bases, with 14 bases between the two germline ends. CDR1 is LGHNT, CDR2 FRNRAP, per germline. The CDR3 is 13 residues long. CDR3 loop: CAIGAGGNEKLFF. DNA for the CDR3: TGTGCTATAGGTGCAGGCGGGAATGAAAAACTGTTTTTT.

The J gene is TRBJ2-1, the V gene TRBV5-1; no reliable D call. This CDR3 is built from 15 residues. CDR1 SGHRS and CDR2 YFSETQ come from the germline V gene. V was trimmed by 4 bases and J by 4 bases, leaving 15 bases between them. The CDR3 coding sequence is TGCGCCAGCAGCCCCCGACAAAACCCTTACAATGAGCAGTTCTTC. Its protein is CASSPRQNPYNEQFF.

The rearrangement links TRBV30 to TRBJ2-7; 7 bases agree with TRBD1. In germline, CDR1 is GTSNPN, CDR2 SVGIG (reference sequence). The CDR3 length is 16 residues. The J segment lost 1 base and the V segment lost 0 bases, leaving 9 bases of the junction unmatched. The CDR3 DNA sequence: TGTGCCTGGAGTGTACCCCACAGGGGCTCTTCCTACGAGCAGTACTTC. Translating it yields CAWSVPHRGSSYEQYF. The whole variable domain, remainder taken from reference TRBV30 and TRBJ2-7, is SQTIHQWPATLVQPVGSPLSLECTVEGTSNPNLYWYRQAAGRGLQLLFYSVGIGQISSEVPQNLSASRPQDRQFILSSKKLLLSDSGFYLCAWSVPHRGSSYEQYFGPGTRLTVT.

The rearrangement uses TRBV6-2 or TRBV6-3 and TRBJ2-7, with unresolved D. CDR1 and CDR2 from the germline V gene are MNHEY and SVGEGT. V was cut by 0 bases and J by 3 bases, with 9 bases left in between. CDR3 length: 14 residues. The chain's CDR3 is CASSYSSSIYEQYF. The DNA for the CDR3 is TGTGCCAGCAGTTACTCGAGTAGCATCTACGAGCAGTACTTC.

This clone has just one count. The chain employs TRBV3-1 (or the pseudogene TRBV3-2) and TRBJ2-2, with D maybe TRBD2 (6 bases). Trimming removed 3 bases from V and 1 base from J, with 12 bases in between. Germline V gene lookup returns CDR1 LGHDT and CDR2 YNNKEL (reference sequence). The CDR3 contains 16 residues. CDR3 region: CASSQGGALNTGELFF. The CDR3 DNA follows: TGTGCCAGCAGCCAGGGGGGAGCATTGAACACCGGGGAGCTGTTTTTT.

DNA for the CDR3: TGTGCCAGCAGCCGTGACAGGCTCCCTGGAAACACCATATATTTT. Translation: CASSRDRLPGNTIYF. The chain uses TRBV3-1 (or the pseudogene TRBV3-2) and TRBJ1-3, with D possibly TRBD1 on 6 matching bases. Germline values: CDR1 LGHDT, CDR2 YNNKEL (reference sequence). This CDR3 region has 15 residues. Deletions cut 4 bases from V and 2 bases from J, with 12 bases between.

The V call is TRBV6-5, the J call TRBJ1-1; D might be TRBD1 (5 bases). CDR3 length: 14 residues. With 7 bases removed from V and 10 bases from J, the gap between germline ends came to 22 bases. The germline V gene encodes CDR1 MNHEY and CDR2 SVGAGI. CDR3 loop: CASNRQPAPHGAFF. CDR3 nucleotide sequence: TGTGCCAGCAACCGACAGCCGGCTCCTCATGGAGCTTTCTTT.

The chain carries TRBV5-1 and TRBJ1-3, with D possibly being TRBD1 (5 bases). The CDR3 consists of 16 residues. Germline V gene lookup returns CDR1 SGHRS and CDR2 YFSETQ. The V end lost 1 base, the J end lost 0 bases, and 11 bases lay between the germline ends. The CDR3 sequence: CASSLSGGNSGNTIYF. The CDR3 bases are TGCGCCAGCAGCTTGTCGGGGGGGAACTCTGGAAACACCATATATTTT.